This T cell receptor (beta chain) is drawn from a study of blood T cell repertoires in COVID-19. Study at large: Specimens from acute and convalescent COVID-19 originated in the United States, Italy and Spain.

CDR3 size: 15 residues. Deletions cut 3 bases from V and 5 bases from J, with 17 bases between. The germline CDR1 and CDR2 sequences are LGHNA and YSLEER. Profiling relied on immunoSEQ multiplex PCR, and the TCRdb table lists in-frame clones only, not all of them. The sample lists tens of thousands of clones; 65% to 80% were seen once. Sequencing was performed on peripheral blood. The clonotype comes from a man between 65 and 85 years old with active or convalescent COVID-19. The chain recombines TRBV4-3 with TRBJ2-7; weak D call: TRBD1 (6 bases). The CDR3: CASSHPGGRVHEQYF. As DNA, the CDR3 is TGCGCCAGCAGCCACCCTGGGGGCAGGGTGCACGAGCAGTACTTC.